The 11 T cell receptor beta chains in this list originate from one sample, sequenced in a study of OX40 agonist ivuxolimab in advanced cancers. Only in-frame clones appear in the TCRdb table, and some are missing; sequencing was by immunoSEQ multiplex PCR. The sample yields 69,000 or so clones, approximately 81% seen once. The input for sequencing was CD4+ or CD8+ T cells sorted from blood, taken in a trial of the OX40 agonist ivuxolimab. The receptors stem from an adult with an advanced solid tumor such as melanoma, head and neck, liver or kidney cancer.

The rearrangement links TRBV19 to TRBJ1-1, with 8 nucleotides matching TRBD1. The length of the CDR3 is 15 residues. Germline assignment: CDR1 LNHDA and CDR2 SQIVND (reference sequence). V was pared by 3 bases and J by 3 bases, with 6 bases of the junction left unmatched. In DNA, the CDR3 is TGTGCCAGTAGTATCCAGGGGGCCGAATACACTGAAGCTTTCTTT. Translation: CASSIQGAEYTEAFF.

Here the CDR3 reads CASSFQQNTEAFF. The CDR3 DNA sequence: TGTGCCAGTAGTTTTCAACAGAACACTGAAGCTTTCTTT. The chain is built from TRBV19 and TRBJ1-1; D is undetermined. This CDR3 region has 13 residues. V lost 5 bases and J lost 1, with 8 bases in between. Per the germline V gene, CDR1 is LNHDA and CDR2 is SQIVND (reference sequence).

V is TRBV2 and J is TRBJ1-5; D is perhaps TRBD1 (6 bases). Germline-derived CDR1 and CDR2 are SNHLY and FYNNEI. The CDR3 has 14 amino acids. Between the trimmed V and J ends, which lost 5 bases and 7 bases, there was a span of 15 bases. CDR3 protein: CASSTLAGDQPQHF. The CDR3 bases are TGTGCCAGCAGTACTCTAGCAGGGGACCAGCCCCAGCATTTT.

This chain links TRBV19 with TRBJ1-2, with D possibly TRBD1 on 5 matching bases. V was cut by 10 bases and J by 3 bases, with 6 bases left in between. Germline V gene data show CDR1 as LNHDA and CDR2 as SQIVND (reference sequence). This CDR3 spans 10 amino acids. The CDR3 nucleotides read TGTGCCACACAGGACTATGGCTACACCTTC. As protein: CATQDYGYTF.

V and J are TRBV7-2 and TRBJ1-2; D remains ambiguous. The CDR3 sequence is 13 residues long. Between the trimmed V and J ends, which lost 5 bases and 8 bases, there was a span of 15 bases. Germline CDR1 and CDR2: SGHTA and FQGNSA. The CDR3 region has the DNA TGTGCCAGCAGCCGGAGGCGGCCAGACGGCTACACCTTC. It yields the protein CASSRRRPDGYTF.

The genes are TRBV5-1 and TRBJ2-7; D not certain. The CDR3 has 12 residues. Trimming removed 1 base at V and 6 bases at J, with 8 bases between. CDR1 and CDR2 (germline): SGHRS, YFSETQ. In nucleotides, the CDR3 is TGCGCCAGCAGCTTGCAGTCGGGCGAGCAGTACTTC. Translation gives CASSLQSGEQYF. The full variable domain, rest sourced from reference TRBV5-1 and TRBJ2-7, is KAGVTQTPRYLIKTRGQQVTLSCSPISGHRSVSWYQQTPGQGLQFLFEYFSETQRNKGNFPGRFSGRQFSNSRSEMNVSTLELGDSALYLCASSLQSGEQYFGPGTRLTVT.

This chain uses TRBV25-1 with TRBJ1-6; tentative D call: TRBD1 (5 bases). Germline assignment: CDR1 MGHDK and CDR2 SYGVNS. V shed 1 base and J shed 3 bases, with 7 bases lying between them. There are 15 residues in the CDR3. The CDR3 sequence is CASSESGLYNSPLHF. The CDR3 coding sequence is TGTGCCAGCAGTGAATCGGGACTCTATAATTCACCCCTCCACTTT.

This rearrangement joins TRBV4-1 to TRBJ2-5; perhaps TRBD1 as D (7 bases). V was shortened by 2 bases and J by 9 bases, with 19 bases between the two germline ends. Looked up from germline, CDR1 is MGHRA and CDR2 is YSYEKL. The CDR3 length is 15 residues. CDR3 sequence (DNA): TGCGCCAGCAGCCAATATTTCGGGCAGGGGGAGGCCCAGTACTTC. This codes for CASSQYFGQGEAQYF.

The genes are TRBV5-6 and TRBJ2-1, with 8 bases matching TRBD2. Germline CDR1 SGHDT, CDR2 YYEEEE. J lost 6 bases, V lost 4 bases, and 12 bases had no gene match. This CDR3 region has 16 residues. CDR3 in amino acids: CASSPTLAGKGNEQFF. The CDR3 region has the DNA TGTGCCAGCAGCCCCACATTAGCGGGGAAGGGCAATGAGCAGTTCTTC. The variable domain in full, completed from reference TRBV5-6 and TRBJ2-1, reads DAGVTQSPTHLIKTRGQQVTLRCSPKSGHDTVSWYQQALGQGPQFIFQYYEEEERQRGNFPDRFSGHQFPNYSSELNVNALLLGDSALYLCASSPTLAGKGNEQFFGPGTRLTVL.

The CDR3 DNA is TGCGCCAGCAGCTTGAATCGTGCGACTGAAGCTTTCTTT. Protein product: CASSLNRATEAFF. The chain joins TRBV5-1 to TRBJ1-1; D gene uncertain. Per the germline V gene, CDR1 is SGHRS and CDR2 is YFSETQ. With 1 base removed from V and 5 bases from J, the gap between germline ends came to 9 bases. The CDR3 runs to 13 residues. The variable domain in full, completed from reference TRBV5-1 and TRBJ1-1, reads KAGVTQTPRYLIKTRGQQVTLSCSPISGHRSVSWYQQTPGQGLQFLFEYFSETQRNKGNFPGRFSGRQFSNSRSEMNVSTLELGDSALYLCASSLNRATEAFFGQGTRLTVV.

This clone has just a few counts. The chain recombines TRBV7-6 with TRBJ1-2, with TRBD1 identical over 7 bases. The CDR3 extends over 15 amino acids. Germline assignment: CDR1 SGHVS and CDR2 FNYEAQ. The V segment lost 0 bases and the J segment 0 bases; nucleotides outside the gene matches: 1. The CDR3 region is CASSLAQGSNYGYTF. The CDR3 DNA sequence: TGTGCCAGCAGCTTAGCACAGGGGTCTAACTATGGCTACACCTTC.